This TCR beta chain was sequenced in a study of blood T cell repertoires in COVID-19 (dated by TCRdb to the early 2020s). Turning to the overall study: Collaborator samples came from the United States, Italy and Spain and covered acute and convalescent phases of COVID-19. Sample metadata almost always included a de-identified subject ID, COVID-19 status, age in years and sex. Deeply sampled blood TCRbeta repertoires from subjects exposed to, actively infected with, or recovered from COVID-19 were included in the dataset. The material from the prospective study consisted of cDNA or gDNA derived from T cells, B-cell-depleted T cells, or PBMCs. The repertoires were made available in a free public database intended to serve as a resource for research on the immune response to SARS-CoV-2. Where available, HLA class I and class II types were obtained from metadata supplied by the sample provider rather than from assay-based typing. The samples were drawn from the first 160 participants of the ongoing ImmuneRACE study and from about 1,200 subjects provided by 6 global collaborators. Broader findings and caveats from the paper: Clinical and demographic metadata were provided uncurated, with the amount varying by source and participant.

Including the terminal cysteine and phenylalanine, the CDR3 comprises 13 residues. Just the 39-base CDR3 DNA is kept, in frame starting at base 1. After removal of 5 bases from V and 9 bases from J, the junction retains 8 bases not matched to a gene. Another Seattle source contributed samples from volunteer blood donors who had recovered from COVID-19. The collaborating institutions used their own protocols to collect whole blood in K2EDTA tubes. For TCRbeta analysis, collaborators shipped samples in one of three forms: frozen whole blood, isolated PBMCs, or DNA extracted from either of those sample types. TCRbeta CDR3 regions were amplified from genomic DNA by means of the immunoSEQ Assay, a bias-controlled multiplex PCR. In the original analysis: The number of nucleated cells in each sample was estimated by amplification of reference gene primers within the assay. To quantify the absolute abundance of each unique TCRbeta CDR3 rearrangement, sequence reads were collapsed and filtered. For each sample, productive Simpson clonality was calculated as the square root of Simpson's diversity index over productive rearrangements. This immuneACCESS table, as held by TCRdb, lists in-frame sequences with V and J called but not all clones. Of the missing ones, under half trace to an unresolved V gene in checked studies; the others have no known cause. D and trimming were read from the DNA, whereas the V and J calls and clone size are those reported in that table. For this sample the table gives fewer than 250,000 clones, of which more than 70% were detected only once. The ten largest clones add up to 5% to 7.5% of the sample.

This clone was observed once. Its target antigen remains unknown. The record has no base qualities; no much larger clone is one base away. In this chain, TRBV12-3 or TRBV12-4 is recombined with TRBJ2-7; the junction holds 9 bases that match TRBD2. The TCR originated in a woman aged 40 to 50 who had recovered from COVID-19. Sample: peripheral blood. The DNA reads TGTGCCAGCAGTCCCGGGACTAGCCCTCCGCAGTACTTC. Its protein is CASSPGTSPPQYF.